This TCR beta chain was identified during a study of blood T cell repertoires in COVID-19. Whole-study context: PBMCs, B-cell-depleted T cells, or T cells were the source of the cDNA or gDNA that made up the material.

This CDR3 has 14 amino acids. The germline gives CDR1 ENHRY, CDR2 SYGVKD. Unmatched junction bases numbered 4, after V lost 7 bases and J lost 2 bases. In the authors' methods: The assay estimated nucleated cells by amplifying reference gene primers. Sequencing was performed with immunoSEQ multiplex PCR; in TCRdb, only in-frame clones are kept and a portion is missing. The V and J calls and the clone size are those of that table, but D and trimming were determined from the DNA. The sample contains 300,000 to 450,000 clones, 88% of which appear only once. Participants were aged about 18 to 90 years, lived in 24 US areas, and enrolled virtually. Clinical history as reported by participants underpinned cohort assignment.

V usage is TRBV10-3 and J usage is TRBJ2-2, with TRBD1 matching over 7 bases. This TCR was sampled from a woman aged 30 to 39 who had been exposed to COVID-19. The sequenced sample consisted of PBMCs or T cells enriched from blood (not recorded which). Here the CDR3 reads CAIKWDRNTGELFF. The CDR3 coding sequence is TGTGCCATCAAATGGGACAGAAACACCGGGGAGCTGTTTTTT.